This T cell receptor beta chain was profiled in a study of OX40 agonist ivuxolimab in advanced cancers. Whole-study context: Enrolled patients in dose escalation had cancers that were hepatocellular carcinoma, melanoma, renal cell or head and neck cancer. From roughly 20 to 79 years was the age range, with a mean of around 60 years, and 65% to 90% were male.

Study results and limitations: Undetermined was the antigen specificity of the expanded peripheral T cells.

With 5 bases clipped from V and 4 bases from J, the junction kept 16 bases outside the gene matches. Germline V gene sequence: CDR1 SGHVS, CDR2 FNYEAQ. CDR3 length: 19 residues. On this clone: Its antigen is not identified.

Method: immunoSEQ multiplex PCR; TCRdb's copy keeps in-frame clones and lacks some. The table lists 90,000 to 130,000 clones, less than 95% of them singletons. Specimen: CD4+ or CD8+ T cells sorted from blood, collected in a trial of the OX40 agonist ivuxolimab. V is TRBV7-6 and J is TRBJ2-5; 13 nucleotides match TRBD2. The receptor's source is an adult with an advanced solid tumor such as melanoma, head and neck, liver or kidney cancer. The CDR3 here is CASSPMRLAGGYGGETQYF. CDR3 coding DNA: TGTGCCAGCAGCCCAATGAGACTAGCGGGGGGCTACGGGGGAGAGACCCAGTACTTC. Together with reference TRBV7-6 and TRBJ2-5, the CDR3 gives the full variable domain: GAGVSQSPRYKVTKRGQDVALRCDPISGHVSLYWYRQALGQGPEFLTYFNYEAQQDKSGLPNDRFSAERPEGSISTLTIQRTEQRDSAMYRCASSPMRLAGGYGGETQYFGPGTRLLVL.